This TCR beta chain was retrieved from a study of cytomegalovirus exposure and HLA in healthy donors. CDR1 is SGHRS, CDR2 YFSETQ, per germline. Losses at the gene ends were 3 bases for V and 0 bases for J; bases not matched to a gene: 1. CDR3 length equals 15 residues. PCR primers comprised 60 Vbeta and 13 Jbeta primers. Data came from immunoSEQ multiplex PCR; TCRdb stores just in-frame clones and leaves some out. The table lists 170,000 or so clones, 75% to 90% of them singletons. Study findings and constraints: As confirmed in vitro, three CMV-associated chains were specific for CMV antigens. Fewer N-insertions than the 666-donor mean were reportedly shown by an Asian-associated ancestry cluster in a later analysis.

About this clone: What it binds is not known.

The chain joins TRBV5-1 to TRBJ2-2, with 8 bases fitting TRBD1. Sample: PBMCs. This TCR came from a boy younger than 18 in good health and CMV-seronegative. The CDR3: CASSSGQANTGELFF. As DNA, the CDR3 is TGCGCCAGCAGCTCGGGACAGGCGAACACCGGGGAGCTGTTTTTT.